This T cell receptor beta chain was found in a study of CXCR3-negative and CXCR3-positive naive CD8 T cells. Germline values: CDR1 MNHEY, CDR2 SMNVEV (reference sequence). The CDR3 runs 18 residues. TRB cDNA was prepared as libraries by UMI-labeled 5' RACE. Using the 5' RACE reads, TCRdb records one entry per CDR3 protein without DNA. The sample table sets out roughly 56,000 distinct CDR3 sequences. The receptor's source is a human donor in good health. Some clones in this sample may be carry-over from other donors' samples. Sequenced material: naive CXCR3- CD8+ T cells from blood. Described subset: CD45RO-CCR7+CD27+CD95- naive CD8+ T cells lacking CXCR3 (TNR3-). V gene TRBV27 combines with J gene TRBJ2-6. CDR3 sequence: CASSFIPPGSSGANVLTF.